What follows are 10 T cell receptor beta chains derived from one specimen sequenced in a study of blood T cell repertoires in COVID-19. Some clones are missing from TCRdb's copy, which holds only in-frame ones; the method was immunoSEQ multiplex PCR. The sample yields around 500,000 clones, 75% to 90% seen once. The sequenced sample was peripheral blood. The receptors derive from a human donor in a cohort sampled during active COVID-19.

This CDR3 is CASSSTSGPYEQYF. The DNA of the CDR3 is TGTGCCAGCAGCTCCACTAGCGGCCCCTACGAGCAGTACTTC. This chain links TRBV7-2 with TRBJ2-7; 8 bases line up with TRBD2. J lost 2 bases, V lost 4 bases, and 4 bases had no gene match. The CDR3 has 14 residues. Germline CDR1 SGHTA, CDR2 FQGNSA. Filled out from reference TRBV7-2 and TRBJ2-7, the complete variable domain reads GAGVSQSPSNKVTEKGKDVELRCDPISGHTALYWYRQSLGQGLEFLIYFQGNSAPDKSGLPSDRFSAERTGGSVSTLTIQRTQQEDSAVYLCASSSTSGPYEQYFGPGTRLTVT.

The V and J genes are TRBV25-1 and TRBJ2-7, with D possibly matching TRBD2 (6 bases). Trimming removed 3 bases from V and 0 bases from J, with 12 bases in between. The CDR3 is made up of 15 amino acids. Germline assignment: CDR1 MGHDK and CDR2 SYGVNS. The CDR3 loop is CASSERASDSYEQYF. CDR3 DNA sequence: TGTGCCAGCAGTGAGCGGGCTAGCGACTCCTACGAGCAGTACTTC.

The rearrangement uses TRBV5-4 and TRBJ2-7, with 9 bases lining up with TRBD2. The germline CDR1 and CDR2 sequences are SGHNT and YYREEE (reference sequence). V lost 4 bases, J lost 0 bases, and 8 bases stayed unmatched. CDR3 length: 16 amino acids. CDR3 DNA sequence: TGTGCCAGCAGCCCCGTGGCGGGAGGGAACTCCTACGAGCAGTACTTC. The encoded protein is CASSPVAGGNSYEQYF.

The genes are TRBV18 and TRBJ2-1; D is undetermined. The V gene's germline CDR1 is KGHSH and CDR2 LQKENI. The CDR3 has 15 amino acids. V was clipped by 0 bases and J by 0 bases, with 6 bases between them. The CDR3 is CASSPPGVSYNEQFF. The CDR3 nucleotides read TGTGCCAGCTCACCACCAGGAGTCTCCTACAATGAGCAGTTCTTC.

The chain links TRBV30 to TRBJ1-5; D unclear. Germline V gene sequence: CDR1 GTSNPN, CDR2 SVGIG (reference sequence). V lost 5 bases and J lost 2, with 13 bases in between. CDR3 length: 14 residues. Written as DNA, the CDR3 is TGTGCCTGGGGCCTCGGTGGAGGCAATCAGCCCCAGCATTTT. Translated, it gives CAWGLGGGNQPQHF.

This chain connects TRBV11-2 to TRBJ2-2; perhaps TRBD2 as D (6 bases). The CDR3 is 15 amino acids. Trimming stripped 6 bases from V and 7 bases from J, with 18 bases between. Germline V gene data show CDR1 as SGHAT and CDR2 as FQNNGV. Here the CDR3 reads CASRGSVGGSGELFF. The CDR3 region has the DNA TGTGCCAGCAGGGGTAGCGTCGGGGGTAGCGGGGAGCTGTTTTTT.

The chain is built from TRBV3-1 (or the pseudogene TRBV3-2) and TRBJ2-2; TRBD1 is a possible D gene (5 bases). The CDR3 spans 17 residues. V dropped 0 bases and J dropped 6 bases, with 17 bases sitting between them. Germline V gene lookup returns CDR1 LGHDT and CDR2 YNNKEL (reference sequence). The CDR3 spells CASSQDVRAGRAGELFF. The CDR3 coding sequence is TGTGCCAGCAGCCAAGATGTTAGGGCAGGGCGAGCCGGGGAGCTGTTTTTT.

This chain connects TRBV13 to TRBJ2-5, with D possibly matching TRBD2 (7 bases). Trimming removed 10 bases at V and 2 bases at J, with 17 bases between. Per the germline V gene, CDR1 is PRHDT and CDR2 is FYEKMQ (reference sequence). This CDR3 comprises 14 residues. CDR3 DNA: TGTGCCACCGCGGGAGAGGGGGATCAAGAGACCCAGTACTTC. It codes for CATAGEGDQETQYF.

The chain couples TRBV11-2 to TRBJ2-5, with TRBD2 matching 10 bases. V lost 2 bases to trimming and J lost 2 bases; unmatched junction nucleotides: 5. The germline V gene encodes CDR1 SGHAT and CDR2 FQNNGV. The CDR3 length is 16 residues. The CDR3 protein is CASSLRTSGGQETQYF. CDR3 nucleotide sequence: TGTGCCAGCAGCTTAAGGACTAGCGGAGGGCAAGAGACCCAGTACTTC.

This chain connects TRBV7-9 to TRBJ1-1; D gene uncertain. Germline V gene data show CDR1 as SEHNR and CDR2 as FQNEAQ (reference sequence). Trimming pared 1 base from V and 10 bases from J, leaving 13 bases between. This CDR3 has 13 amino acids. The CDR3 loop reads CASSLVTAQSAFF. CDR3 coding DNA: TGTGCCAGCAGCTTAGTAACAGCTCAGTCAGCTTTCTTT.